The next 12 T cell receptor beta chains were all read from a single sample in a study of regulatory and conventional T cells in RAG deficiency. Blood CD4+ CD25-low CD127-high conventional T cells supplied the genomic DNA template. Generated by immunoSEQ multiplex PCR, the TCRdb table keeps only in-frame clones and is missing some. The data contain under 45,000 clones, more than 75% of them singletons. These same records also appear under a second study, on regulatory T cells. That source reports: The primer mix had 52 TRBV and 13 TRBJ primers.

Sequenced: CD4+ effector T cells sorted from blood. The receptors shown here come from a human donor in good health.

The rearrangement joins TRBV4-1 to TRBJ1-5; 9 nucleotides line up with TRBD1. This CDR3 contains 20 residues. J was trimmed by 0 bases and V by 1 base; bases with no gene match: 13. Germline loops: CDR1 MGHRA, CDR2 YSYEKL. The CDR3 sequence: CASSQGFFRDRAHSNQPQHF. CDR3 nucleotide sequence: TGCGCCAGCAGCCAAGGGTTCTTCCGGGACAGGGCCCATAGCAATCAGCCCCAGCATTTT.

The V and J genes are TRBV5-4 and TRBJ1-4, with 9 bases fitting TRBD1. The CDR3 runs to 15 residues. The junction had 6 bases not matched to a gene; V was cut back by 5 bases and J by 4 bases. From germline, CDR1 is SGHNT and CDR2 YYREEE (reference sequence). CDR3 in amino acids: CASSRDRENNEKLFF. DNA for the CDR3: TGTGCCAGCAGTCGGGACAGGGAGAATAATGAAAAACTGTTTTTT.

The sample holds one count of this clone. The chain is built from TRBV18 and TRBJ2-2; TRBD1 matches 9 bases. Germline values: CDR1 KGHSH, CDR2 LQKENI. After removal of 6 bases from V and 4 bases from J, the junction contained 0 bases not matched to a gene. The CDR3 contains 13 residues. CDR3 sequence reads: CASSDRGTGELFF. CDR3 coding DNA: TGTGCCAGCTCGGACAGGGGCACCGGGGAGCTGTTTTTT.

The genes are TRBV7-8 and TRBJ2-1, with TRBD1 matching 9 bases. There are 15 residues in the CDR3. Trimming cost V 5 bases and J 7 bases; bases outside gene matches: 9. Germline V gives CDR1 SGHVS, CDR2 FQNEAQ. CDR3 in amino acids: CASSEQGAVRNEQFF. CDR3 sequence (DNA): TGTGCCAGCAGCGAACAGGGGGCGGTCCGAAATGAGCAGTTCTTC.

This clone was seen more than once but under ten times. The chain employs TRBV27 and TRBJ1-5; TRBD1 is a possible D gene (6 bases). Trimming pared 7 bases from V and 0 bases from J, leaving 13 bases between. CDR3 length equals 15 residues. CDR1 and CDR2 from the germline V gene are MNHEY and SMNVEV (reference sequence). The CDR3 loop reads CASTLTGYSNQPQHF. The CDR3 DNA reads as TGTGCCAGCACCCTCACAGGGTATAGCAATCAGCCCCAGCATTTT.

The rearrangement uses TRBV29-1 and TRBJ2-7; TRBD2 aligns across 8 bases. The J segment lost 5 bases and the V segment lost 2 bases, leaving 2 bases of the junction unmatched. The CDR3 covers 12 residues. Per the germline V gene, CDR1 is SQVTM and CDR2 is ANQGSEA. CDR3 sequence: CSVERGGNEQYF. CDR3 bases: TGCAGCGTTGAACGGGGGGGGAACGAGCAGTACTTC.

The V gene is TRBV5-4, the J gene TRBJ2-7; TRBD2 is a possible D gene (5 bases). The CDR3 extends over 15 amino acids. CDR1 SGHNT and CDR2 YYREEE come from the germline V gene (reference sequence). Trimming removed 0 bases from V and 6 bases from J, with 16 bases in between. The CDR3 loop reads CASSLVKARSGEQYF. CDR3 nucleotides: TGTGCCAGCAGCTTGGTGAAGGCTAGGAGCGGCGAGCAGTACTTC.

There are a few counts of this clone. The V call is TRBV6-1, the J call TRBJ1-1, with D possibly TRBD1 on 5 matching bases. V was clipped by 2 bases and J by 8 bases, with 15 bases between them. This CDR3 region has 14 residues. Germline CDR1 is MNHNS and CDR2 is SASEGT. The CDR3 nucleotides are TGTGCCAGCAGTGAAAAAGGGGCGGCACAAGAAGCTTTCTTT. Translation: CASSEKGAAQEAFF.

The chain uses TRBV30 and TRBJ1-6, with 7 bases aligning to TRBD1. The CDR3 runs 14 residues. Germline V CDR1 and CDR2: GTSNPN, SVGIG (reference sequence). J gave up 5 bases and V 3 bases, and 4 bases lay outside the gene matches. This CDR3 is CAWSPGQNNSPLHF. DNA for the CDR3: TGTGCCTGGAGCCCGGGACAGAATAATTCACCCCTCCACTTT.

The chain recombines TRBV5-1 with TRBJ1-4, with D unresolved. The CDR3 extends over 17 amino acids. CDR1 SGHRS and CDR2 YFSETQ come from the germline V gene. V was cut by 0 bases and J by 3 bases, with 15 bases left in between. Here the CDR3 reads CASSLAGGGRANEKLFF. Written as DNA, the CDR3 is TGCGCCAGCAGCTTGGCCGGAGGAGGGCGGGCTAATGAAAAACTGTTTTTT.

This chain joins TRBV27 and TRBJ1-1; the D is unclear. Germline CDR1 MNHEY, CDR2 SMNVEV (reference sequence). Trimming removed 2 bases from V and 4 bases from J, with 11 bases in between. The CDR3 runs 14 residues. CDR3 sequence: CASSLDLLSTEAFF. As DNA, the CDR3 is TGTGCCAGCAGTTTAGACCTCCTTTCCACTGAAGCTTTCTTT.

V gene TRBV2 combines with J gene TRBJ2-1; a possible D gene is TRBD2 (6 bases). The germline V and J ends were trimmed by 7 bases and 6 bases, with 22 bases remaining between them. This CDR3 spans 16 amino acids. Germline loops: CDR1 SNHLY, CDR2 FYNNEI. CDR3 in DNA: TGTGCCAGCACCGAAGAATCTAGCGATTTTTTCAATGAGCAGTTCTTC. This encodes CASTEESSDFFNEQFF.